The 31 T cell receptor beta chains in this list originate from one sample, sequenced in a study of vaccination and CD4 T cells after COVID-19. Sequence data for DNA of cultured CD4+ T cells were generated by the Oncomine TCR Beta short-read assay. TCRdb re-derived calls from the PCR reads in MiXCR, one entry per CDR3 protein. The data show more than 7,500 distinct CDR3 sequences, roughly 50% seen once. Treatment meaning: roughly ten-day PBMC culture with coronavirus spike peptide pools or control peptides (ViraFEST assay). Their recognized antigens are unknown. The sequencing input was CD4+ T cells from blood, cultured in vitro. These receptors were collected from a human donor who had recovered from COVID-19.

The rearrangement joins TRBV6-2 or TRBV6-3 to TRBJ1-2, with D unclear. This CDR3 has 15 residues. Germline V gene lookup returns CDR1 MNHEY and CDR2 SVGEGT. V was trimmed by 6 bases and J by 0 bases, leaving 14 bases between them. This CDR3 reads CASSRTGPANYGYTF. The DNA for the CDR3 is TGTGCCAGCAGCCGTACCGGGCCAGCTAACTATGGCTACACCTTC.

Comments on this clonotype: At one end the junction does not follow the germline gene, possibly because of a read error. The chain has TRBV20-1 and TRBJ1-5, with D possibly TRBD1 on 5 matching bases. The CDR3 contains 15 residues. Germline assignment: CDR1 DFQATT and CDR2 SNEGSKA (reference sequence). The CDR3 DNA reads as TGCTGTGCTTCCCTACCGGGACCGATGCATCAGCCCCAGCATTTT. Translated: CCASLPGPMHQPQHF.

The chain is built from TRBV5-4 and TRBJ2-3; D possibly corresponds to TRBD2 (6 bases). Germline CDR1 SGHNT, CDR2 YYREEE (reference sequence). The CDR3 loop spans 14 amino acids. The V gene lost 4 bases and the J gene lost 4 bases, with 13 bases spanning the gap. Here the CDR3 DNA reads TGTGCCAGCAGCGTCGGTCCGGGGGCAGATACGCAGTATTTT. Protein product: CASSVGPGADTQYF.

V is TRBV27 and J is TRBJ1-1, with D perhaps TRBD1 (5 bases). Trimming took 8 bases from V and 0 from J, leaving 10 bases between them. Germline V gene lookup returns CDR1 MNHEY and CDR2 SMNVEV (reference sequence). The CDR3 consists of 13 residues. This CDR3 is CASGTVMNTEAFF. Written as DNA, the CDR3 is TGTGCCAGCGGGACGGTCATGAACACTGAAGCTTTCTTT.

In its sample, this clonotype ranks as medium-sized (0.01 to 0.1%). This chain uses TRBV7-2 with TRBJ1-1; tentative D call: TRBD1 (5 bases). The germline V gene encodes CDR1 SGHTA and CDR2 FQGNSA. V gave up 1 base and J gave up 3 bases, with 12 bases separating them. CDR3 size: 15 residues. CDR3 nucleotide sequence: TGTGCCAGCAGCTTAGTGCCGGGGGGAGACACTGAAGCTTTCTTT. Translating gives CASSLVPGGDTEAFF.

This clonotype has just one count. The missing conserved phenylalanine or tryptophan at the end of this CDR3 makes a read error likely. The chain is built from TRBV6-5 and TRBJ1-1; a weak D match, TRBD1 (5 bases). V dropped 0 bases and J dropped 4 bases, with 6 bases sitting between them. The germline V gene encodes CDR1 MNHEY and CDR2 SVGAGI. This CDR3 comprises 13 residues. CDR3 nucleotides: TGTGCCAGCAGTTACTCGACAGCCACTGAAGCTTTCTTA. It encodes CASSYSTATEAFL.

The CDR3 nucleotides are TGCAGTGCACCTAGTTGGGTGACTAATGAAAAACTGTTTTTT. This codes for CSAPSWVTNEKLFF. The gene calls are TRBV20-1 and TRBJ1-4, with unresolved D. V gave up 6 bases and J gave up 2 bases, with 13 bases separating them. There are 14 residues in the CDR3. Germline loops: CDR1 DFQATT, CDR2 SNEGSKA (reference sequence).

The chain couples TRBV20-1 to TRBJ2-1, with 11 positions matching TRBD2. Germline V gene lookup returns CDR1 DFQATT and CDR2 SNEGSKA (reference sequence). CDR3 length: 15 amino acids. With V trimmed by 0 bases and J by 12 bases, 10 bases remained unmatched. The CDR3 here is CSAREITSGSGWQFF. CDR3 nucleotide sequence: TGCAGTGCTAGAGAAATAACTAGCGGGAGCGGATGGCAGTTCTTC.

This clonotype has only a few counts. J is TRBJ1-1 and V is TRBV30; maybe TRBD1 (5 bases). The V and J ends lost 1 base and 0 bases respectively, with 15 bases between them. There are 16 residues in the CDR3. Germline V gene data show CDR1 as GTSNPN and CDR2 as SVGIG (reference sequence). The CDR3 DNA follows: TGTGCCTGGAGTGGTGCTGGGGGGTCTATGAACACTGAAGCTTTCTTT. It specifies CAWSGAGGSMNTEAFF.

The rearrangement joins TRBV6-1 to TRBJ1-2; D possibly corresponds to TRBD1 (5 bases). V was clipped by 8 bases and J by 4 bases, with 14 bases between them. Germline V gene lookup returns CDR1 MNHNS and CDR2 SASEGT. The CDR3 runs 13 residues. CDR3 nucleotides: TGTGCCAGCTGGTTGGGGGTAGCCTATGGCTACACCTTC. Protein sequence: CASWLGVAYGYTF.

J is TRBJ2-2 and V is TRBV5-1; D uncertain. Germline V lookup: CDR1 SGHRS, CDR2 YFSETQ. The CDR3 sequence is 15 residues long. V was clipped by 0 bases and J by 0 bases, with 6 bases between them. The CDR3 is CASSLEGANTGELFF. The CDR3 DNA reads TGCGCCAGCAGCTTGGAAGGTGCGAACACCGGGGAGCTGTTTTTT.

The chain combines TRBV11-1 with TRBJ1-1; D is unresolved. The CDR3 loop spans 9 amino acids. V shed 3 bases and J shed 11 bases, with 4 bases lying between them. The germline CDR1 and CDR2 sequences are SGHAT and FQDESV (reference sequence). CDR3 residues: CASSFCAFF. The CDR3 region has the DNA TGTGCCAGCAGCTTTTGTGCTTTCTTT.

DNA for the CDR3: TGTGCCAGCAGTTCCTATGGGACAGGGGAGGGGAGGGAAAAACTGTTTTTT. Amino acid sequence: CASSSYGTGEGREKLFF. V and J are TRBV6-5 and TRBJ1-4, with TRBD1 matching over 10 bases. In germline, CDR1 is MNHEY, CDR2 SVGAGI. J was trimmed by 8 bases and V by 4 bases; bases with no gene match: 13. The CDR3 runs 17 residues.

In this sample, this clonotype turned up once. This chain connects TRBV27 to TRBJ1-3, with D hard to call. In germline, CDR1 is MNHEY, CDR2 SMNVEV (reference sequence). The V end was cut by 2 bases, the J end by 5 bases, with 16 bases between. The length of the CDR3 is 16 residues. The CDR3 DNA follows: TGTGCCAGCAGTTTAAGTCTCTCGGCCAGCAGAAACACCATATATTTT. It codes for CASSLSLSASRNTIYF.

The chain employs TRBV7-2 and TRBJ1-2; maybe TRBD1 (5 bases). This CDR3 is 20 amino acids long. Germline loops: CDR1 SGHTA, CDR2 FQGNSA. The ends were cut back, 2 bases at V and 0 bases at J, with 25 bases in the middle. CDR3 residues: CASSLPEGQQLRGPNYGYTF. CDR3 nucleotide sequence: TGTGCCAGCAGCTTACCTGAGGGTCAGCAACTGAGGGGTCCTAACTATGGCTACACCTTC.

The chain combines TRBV2 with TRBJ2-2; D might be TRBD2 (5 bases). The length of the CDR3 is 14 residues. CDR1 is SNHLY, CDR2 FYNNEI, per germline. Between the trimmed V and J ends, which lost 5 bases and 5 bases, there was a span of 12 bases. The CDR3 sequence is CASSQSSTTGELFF. The CDR3 coding sequence is TGTGCCAGCAGTCAGTCTAGCACTACCGGGGAGCTGTTTTTT. Filled out from reference TRBV2 and TRBJ2-2, the complete variable domain reads EPEVTQTPSHQVTQMGQEVILRCVPISNHLYFYWYRQILGQKVEFLVSFYNNEISEKSEIFDDQFSVERPDGSNFTLKIRSTKLEDSAMYFCASSQSSTTGELFFGEGSRLTVL.

V and J are TRBV27 and TRBJ1-5; unclear D gene. The CDR3 has 13 amino acids. Germline V gives CDR1 MNHEY, CDR2 SMNVEV (reference sequence). V lost 5 bases to trimming and J lost 8 bases, with 13 bases between them. The CDR3 is CASSPWTSEPQHF. CDR3 DNA: TGTGCCAGCAGTCCGTGGACCTCGGAGCCCCAGCATTTT.

V and J are TRBV10-3 and TRBJ2-3, with D unresolved. The CDR3 is made up of 11 amino acids. Germline V gene data show CDR1 as ENHRY and CDR2 as SYGVKD. Trimming shortened V by 4 bases and J by 5 bases, and 4 bases separated the two germline ends. This CDR3 is CAISAGDTQYF. CDR3 sequence (DNA): TGTGCCATCAGTGCTGGAGATACGCAGTATTTT.

This chain joins TRBV7-8 and TRBJ1-6; a possible D gene is TRBD1 (5 bases). V was clipped by 3 bases and J by 8 bases, with 20 bases between them. This CDR3 is built from 17 residues. Per germline, CDR1 SGHVS and CDR2 FQNEAQ. The CDR3 region is CASSLGLGAQNDSPLHF. CDR3 nucleotide sequence: TGTGCCAGCAGCTTGGGTCTCGGGGCCCAAAATGATTCACCCCTCCACTTT.

J is TRBJ2-1 and V is TRBV28; 9 bases fit TRBD1. The germline V gene has CDR1 MDHEN and CDR2 SYDVKM. The CDR3 is made up of 14 amino acids. Germline trimming cut 7 bases from V and 7 bases from J; bases unmatched to any gene: 8. CDR3 sequence: CASNDRGTVNEQFF. CDR3 sequence (DNA): TGTGCCAGCAACGACAGGGGGACGGTAAATGAGCAGTTCTTC.

Of note for this clonotype: One end of the junction varies from germline; a read error may be responsible. The genes are TRBV7-9 and TRBJ1-3; a possible D gene is TRBD1 (5 bases). The CDR3 length is 14 residues. CDR1 is SEHNR, CDR2 FQNEAQ, per germline (reference sequence). CDR3 sequence (DNA): TGTGCCAGCAGCCCCGGGACGGTTGGAAACACCATGTATTTT. Encoded protein: CASSPGTVGNTMYF. Based on the CDR3 plus reference TRBV7-9 and TRBJ1-3, the full variable domain is DTGVSQNPRHKITKRGQNVTFRCDPISEHNRLYWYRQTLGQGPEFLTYFQNEAQLEKSRLLSDRFSAERPKGSFSTLEIQRTEQGDSAMYLCASSPGTVGNTMYFGEGSWLTVV.

This clonotype has only a few counts. DNA of the CDR3: TGTGCCAGCAGCTTGGACGGGACCAATCAGCCCCAGCATTTT. This encodes CASSLDGTNQPQHF. This rearrangement joins TRBV5-4 to TRBJ1-5; D might be TRBD1 (5 bases). The V and J ends lost 0 bases and 3 bases respectively, with 7 bases between them. Germline V lookup: CDR1 SGHNT, CDR2 YYREEE (reference sequence). The CDR3 has 14 amino acids.

CDR3 nucleotides: TGTGCCAGCAGCTTATTGGGCGGGGGGGTCCAAGAGACCCAGTACTTC. Translating gives CASSLLGGGVQETQYF. V gene TRBV7-8 combines with J gene TRBJ2-5, with 9 bases that match TRBD2. The J segment lost 1 base and the V segment lost 2 bases, leaving 5 bases of the junction unmatched. The CDR3 totals 16 residues. Germline-derived CDR1 and CDR2 are SGHVS and FQNEAQ.

For this clonotype: A junction end diverges from the germline sequence, so it may reflect a read error. V is TRBV12-3 or TRBV12-4 and J is TRBJ1-1; 9 positions match TRBD1. CDR3 length: 14 residues. The CDR3 loop is CASRLDRGYTEAFF. DNA for the CDR3: TGTGCCAGCAGATTAGACAGGGGGTATACTGAAGCTTTCTTT.

V and J are TRBV15 and TRBJ2-2; no definite D call. Per the germline V gene, CDR1 is LNHNV and CDR2 is YYDKDF (reference sequence). This CDR3 is 15 amino acids long. V shed 3 bases and J shed 3 bases, with 11 bases lying between them. CDR3 protein: CATSSLTDYTGELFF. CDR3 coding DNA: TGTGCCACCAGCAGCCTTACAGATTACACCGGGGAGCTGTTTTTT.

The rearrangement links TRBV6-5 to TRBJ1-6; D unresolved. Germline V CDR1 and CDR2: MNHEY, SVGAGI. CDR3 length: 13 amino acids. V was shortened by 2 bases and J by 8 bases, with 7 bases between the two germline ends. DNA for the CDR3: TGTGCCAGCAGTTACGGGAGGGATTCACCCCTCCACTTT. Its protein is CASSYGRDSPLHF.

This clonotype was seen a few times. The chain couples TRBV24-1 to TRBJ1-5; TRBD1 might be the D (6 bases). The germline CDR1 and CDR2 sequences are KGHDR and SFDVKD. V shed 6 bases and J shed 0 bases, with 11 bases lying between them. The CDR3 consists of 15 residues. The CDR3 sequence is CATSSGHYSNQPQHF. The DNA of the CDR3 is TGTGCCACCAGTTCGGGACACTATAGCAATCAGCCCCAGCATTTT.

The chain combines TRBV20-1 with TRBJ1-5; no definite D call. The V and J ends lost 6 bases and 0 bases respectively, with 9 bases between them. The CDR3 totals 13 residues. Germline assignment: CDR1 DFQATT and CDR2 SNEGSKA (reference sequence). The CDR3 spells CSARPNSNQPQHF. The DNA for the CDR3 is TGCAGTGCACGTCCAAATAGCAATCAGCCCCAGCATTTT.

This chain uses TRBV12-3 or TRBV12-4 with TRBJ1-2, with D maybe TRBD1 (6 bases). V was shortened by 2 bases and J by 4 bases, with 17 bases between the two germline ends. The CDR3 has 16 residues. The CDR3 protein is CASSLFSGARSYGYTF. CDR3 DNA: TGTGCCAGCAGTTTATTTTCAGGGGCAAGGTCCTATGGCTACACCTTC.

This clonotype was counted between two and nine times. The chain combines TRBV12-3 or TRBV12-4 with TRBJ1-6; a possible D gene is TRBD1 (5 bases). V was clipped by 5 bases and J by 10 bases, with 9 bases between them. This CDR3 has 12 amino acids. The CDR3 spells CASSLGPSPLHF. The CDR3 coding sequence is TGTGCCAGCAGTCTGGGGCCCTCACCCCTCCACTTT.

V gene TRBV2 combines with J gene TRBJ1-1; 7 nucleotides agree with TRBD1. Losses at the gene ends were 4 bases for V and 11 bases for J; bases not matched to a gene: 7. Germline V gives CDR1 SNHLY, CDR2 FYNNEI. This CDR3 contains 12 residues. In DNA form, the CDR3 reads TGTGCCAGCAGTGTTCGACAGGGAACGGCTTTCTTT. It is translated as CASSVRQGTAFF.